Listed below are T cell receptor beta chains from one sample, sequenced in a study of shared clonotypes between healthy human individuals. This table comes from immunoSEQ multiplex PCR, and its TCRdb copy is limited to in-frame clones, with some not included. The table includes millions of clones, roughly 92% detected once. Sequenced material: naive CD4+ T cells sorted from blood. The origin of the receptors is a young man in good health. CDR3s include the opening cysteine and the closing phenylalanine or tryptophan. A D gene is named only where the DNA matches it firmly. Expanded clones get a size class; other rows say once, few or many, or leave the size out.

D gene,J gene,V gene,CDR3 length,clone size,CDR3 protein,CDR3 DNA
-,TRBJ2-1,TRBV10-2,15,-,CASNEGGRGYNEQFF,TGCGCCAGCAACGAAGGGGGGAGGGGCTACAATGAGCAGTTCTTC
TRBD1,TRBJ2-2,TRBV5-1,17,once,CASSLGQGAMEAGELFF,TGCGCCAGCAGCTTGGGACAGGGGGCTATGGAGGCCGGGGAGCTGTTTTTT
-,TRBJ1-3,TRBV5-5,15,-,CASSLGSSSGNTIYF,TGTGCCAGCAGCTTGGGAAGTAGCTCTGGAAACACCATATATTTT
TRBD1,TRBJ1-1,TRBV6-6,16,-,CASSPGQGVWGTEAFF,TGTGCCAGCAGCCCGGGACAGGGGGTTTGGGGCACTGAAGCTTTCTTT
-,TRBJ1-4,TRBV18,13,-,CASSGGQNEKLFF,TGTGCCAGCTCAGGCGGACAGAATGAAAAACTGTTTTTT
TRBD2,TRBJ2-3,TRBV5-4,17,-,CASSFTGTSGGVDTQYF,TGTGCCAGCAGCTTCACCGGGACTAGCGGGGGGGTGGATACGCAGTATTTT
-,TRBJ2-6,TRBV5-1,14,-,CASTLGSGANVLTF,TGCGCCAGCACCTTGGGGTCCGGGGCCAACGTCCTGACTTTC
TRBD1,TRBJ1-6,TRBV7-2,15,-,CASSRDRDYNSPLHF,TGTGCCAGCAGCCGGGACAGGGACTATAATTCACCCCTCCACTTT
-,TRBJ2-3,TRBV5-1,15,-,CASSLGGGKTDTQYF,TGCGCCAGCAGCTTGGGTGGGGGGAAAACAGATACGCAGTATTTT
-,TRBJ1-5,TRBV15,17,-,CATSRPPRRASHQPQHF,TGTGCCACCAGCAGACCCCCCCGCAGGGCATCCCATCAGCCCCAGCATTTT
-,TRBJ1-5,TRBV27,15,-,CASSLVAGANQPQHF,TGTGCCAGCAGTTTAGTGGCAGGGGCGAATCAGCCCCAGCATTTT
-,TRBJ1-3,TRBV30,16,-,CAYTKVWDSLANTIYF,TGTGCCTACACAAAAGTATGGGATTCTCTGGCAAACACCATATATTTT
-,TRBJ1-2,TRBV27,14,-,CASSYGQGIHGYTF,TGTGCCAGCAGTTATGGGCAGGGGATACATGGCTACACCTTC
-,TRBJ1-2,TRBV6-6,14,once,CASSRAGVENGYTF,TGTGCCAGCAGTAGGGCGGGGGTTGAAAATGGCTACACCTTC
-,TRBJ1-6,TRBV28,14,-,CASSPRTVYSPLHF,TGTGCCAGCAGTCCCCGGACAGTTTATTCACCCCTCCACTTT
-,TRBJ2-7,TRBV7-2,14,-,CASSLAGTHYEQYF,TGTGCCAGCAGCCTAGCCGGGACCCACTACGAGCAGTACTTC
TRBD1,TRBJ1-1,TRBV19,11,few,CASRGGHTAFF,TGTGCCAGTAGAGGGGGCCACACGGCTTTCTTT
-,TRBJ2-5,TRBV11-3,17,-,CASSLDLQFPVVETQYF,TGTGCCAGCAGCTTAGATCTCCAGTTCCCAGTTGTAGAGACCCAGTACTTC
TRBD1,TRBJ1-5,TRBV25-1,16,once,CASSTRDRAGNQPQHF,TGTGCCAGCAGTACCCGGGACAGGGCTGGCAATCAGCCCCAGCATTTT
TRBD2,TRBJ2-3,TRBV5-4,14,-,CASSSAGGTDTQYF,TGTGCCAGCAGCTCGGCGGGGGGGACAGATACGCAGTATTTT
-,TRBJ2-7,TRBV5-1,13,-,CASSLGLNYEQYF,TGCGCCAGCAGCTTGGGACTTAACTACGAGCAGTACTTC
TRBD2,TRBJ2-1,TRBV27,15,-,CASSSVRGGYNEQFF,TGTGCCAGCAGTTCTGTACGGGGGGGCTACAATGAGCAGTTCTTC
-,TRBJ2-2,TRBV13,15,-,CASSHRTENTGELFF,TGTGCCAGCAGCCATCGGACCGAGAACACCGGGGAGCTGTTTTTT
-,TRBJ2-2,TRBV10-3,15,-,CAISESSRQAGELFF,TGTGCCATCAGTGAGTCGAGTAGACAGGCCGGGGAGCTGTTTTTT
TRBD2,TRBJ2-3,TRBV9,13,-,CASGLLAGDTQYF,TGTGCCAGCGGATTACTAGCGGGGGACACGCAGTATTTT
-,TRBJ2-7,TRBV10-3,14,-,CAISEGQNSYEQYF,TGTGCCATCAGTGAAGGGCAGAACTCCTACGAGCAGTACTTC
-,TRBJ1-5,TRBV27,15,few,CASSVGWYSNQPQHF,TGTGCCAGCAGTGTCGGATGGTATAGCAATCAGCCCCAGCATTTT
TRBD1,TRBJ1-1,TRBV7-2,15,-,CASSLVGQGLSEAFF,TGTGCCAGCAGCTTAGTGGGACAGGGACTGTCTGAAGCTTTCTTT
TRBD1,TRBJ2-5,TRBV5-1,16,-,CASSLGRDRGSETQYF,TGCGCCAGCAGCTTGGGCCGGGACAGGGGTAGCGAGACCCAGTACTTC
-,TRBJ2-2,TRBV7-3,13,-,CASSLRANGELFF,TGTGCCAGCAGCTTAAGGGCAAACGGGGAGCTGTTTTTT
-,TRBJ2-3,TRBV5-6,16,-,CASSLANSLSTDTQYF,TGTGCCAGCAGCTTAGCGAACTCCTTAAGCACAGATACGCAGTATTTT